These 18 T cell receptor beta chains were all obtained from the same sample, sequenced in a study of T cell changes during pregnancy in multiple sclerosis (dated by TCRdb to the late 2010s). Libraries were prepared through the immunoSEQ multiplex PCR assay. This is the immuneACCESS table as TCRdb keeps it, with only in-frame sequences that have V and J called. A part of the clones is gone; compared with another copy, unresolved V genes explain less than half, and the rest is unexplained. This sample lists 80,000 or so clones; 94% were detected once. About 0.99% of the sample lies in the top ten. Sequencing was performed on peripheral blood, taken in the second trimester of pregnancy. Receptors were obtained from a female donor in good health, enrolled as a control in a pregnancy study.

The chain has TRBV5-1 and TRBJ2-6, with 9 bases lining up with TRBD1. Trimming cost V 3 bases and J 0 bases; bases outside gene matches: 7. CDR1 and CDR2 from the germline V gene are SGHRS and YFSETQ. This CDR3 comprises 18 residues. The CDR3 region is CASSSGTGLFSGANVLTF. The CDR3 coding sequence is TGCGCCAGCAGCTCAGGGACAGGGCTGTTCTCTGGGGCCAACGTCCTGACTTTC.

This clone was picked up one time. V and J are TRBV5-6 and TRBJ2-7, with a weak D call TRBD2 (6 bases). Trimming left V 4 bases short and J 4 bases short, with 9 bases between. The germline gives CDR1 SGHDT, CDR2 YYEEEE. The CDR3 loop spans 12 amino acids. CDR3 protein: CASSRRDYEQYF. CDR3 nucleotide sequence: TGTGCCAGCAGCAGGCGGGATTACGAGCAGTACTTC. The variable domain in full, completed from reference TRBV5-6 and TRBJ2-7, reads DAGVTQSPTHLIKTRGQQVTLRCSPKSGHDTVSWYQQALGQGPQFIFQYYEEEERQRGNFPDRFSGHQFPNYSSELNVNALLLGDSALYLCASSRRDYEQYFGPGTRLTVT.

V is TRBV2 and J is TRBJ1-5; 8 positions agree with TRBD1. V lost 1 base and J lost 7; bases outside the gene matches: 6. Germline CDR1 reads SNHLY; CDR2 reads FYNNEI. The CDR3 totals 15 residues. The CDR3 DNA reads TGTGCCAGCAGTGAAGGCAGGGGGCTTGGACAGCCCCAGCATTTT. Translated: CASSEGRGLGQPQHF.

The chain couples TRBV6-6 to TRBJ2-2; TRBD1 agrees at 7 bases. This CDR3 is built from 15 residues. Germline-derived CDR1 and CDR2 are MNHNY and SVGAGI (reference sequence). J gave up 6 bases and V 4 bases, and 8 bases lay outside the gene matches. The CDR3 reads CASSFIRGRAGELFF. The DNA for the CDR3 is TGTGCCAGCAGTTTCATAAGGGGGCGTGCCGGGGAGCTGTTTTTT.

Only one count was recorded for this clone. The genes are TRBV9 and TRBJ2-5, with 8 bases matching TRBD2. V trimming: 0 bases; J trimming: 1 base; junction bases outside the gene matches: 5. Germline lookup yields CDR1 SGDLS and CDR2 YYNGEE. The CDR3 runs 16 residues. Written as DNA, the CDR3 is TGTGCCAGCAGCGTAGGGGGACTAGGAGGCCAAGAGACCCAGTACTTC. It codes for CASSVGGLGGQETQYF.

The V gene is TRBV7-8, the J gene TRBJ2-1; 7 bases fit TRBD1. Germline V gene data show CDR1 as SGHVS and CDR2 as FQNEAQ. CDR3 size: 16 residues. After removal of 0 bases from V and 4 bases from J, the junction contained 6 bases not matched to a gene. This CDR3 is CASSLARDRNYNEQFF. The CDR3 DNA is TGTGCCAGCAGCTTAGCCCGGGACAGAAATTACAATGAGCAGTTCTTC.

The V and J genes are TRBV6-5 and TRBJ2-7, with D possibly TRBD2 on 5 matching bases. V lost 6 bases and J 0 bases, leaving 15 bases between the germline ends. Germline V lookup: CDR1 MNHEY, CDR2 SVGAGI. The CDR3 consists of 15 residues. CDR3 protein: CASRKAEVSSYEQYF. CDR3 DNA sequence: TGTGCCAGCAGAAAAGCGGAAGTGAGCTCCTACGAGCAGTACTTC.

The rearrangement joins TRBV28 to TRBJ2-1, with TRBD1 identical over 8 bases. The CDR3 is 12 residues long. Germline CDR1 and CDR2: MDHEN and SYDVKM. V lost 3 bases and J lost 9; bases outside the gene matches: 1. The CDR3 DNA sequence: TGTGCCAGCAGTTTCGACAGGGGTGAGCAGTTCTTC. It specifies CASSFDRGEQFF.

The rearrangement joins TRBV7-8 to TRBJ2-7, with 14 positions matching TRBD2. The CDR3 is 12 amino acids. CDR1 and CDR2 from the germline V gene are SGHVS and FQNEAQ. Losses at the gene ends were 10 bases for V and 12 bases for J; bases not matched to a gene: 8. In nucleotides, the CDR3 is TGTGCCACCGGGACTAGCGGGAGAAGTTTGTACTTC. Protein product: CATGTSGRSLYF.

V gene TRBV5-1 combines with J gene TRBJ2-3; 7 bases map to TRBD2. The CDR3 loop spans 17 amino acids. Trimming took 0 bases from V and 4 from J; bases not matched to a gene: 11. Per germline, CDR1 SGHRS and CDR2 YFSETQ. The CDR3 region is CASSLATRGSPADTQYF. The CDR3, as DNA: TGCGCCAGCAGCTTGGCCACGCGCGGGAGTCCTGCAGATACGCAGTATTTT.

The rearrangement joins TRBV19 to TRBJ1-2; no clear D gene. The CDR3 length is 13 residues. V dropped 7 bases and J dropped 4 bases, with 13 bases sitting between them. CDR1 is LNHDA and CDR2 is SQIVND in the germline V gene (reference sequence). CDR3 in DNA: TGTGCCAGTACCGTGCGAGGAAGCTATGGCTACACCTTC. It yields the protein CASTVRGSYGYTF.

The chain couples TRBV7-8 to TRBJ2-1; 8 positions match TRBD2. Looked up from germline, CDR1 is SGHVS and CDR2 is FQNEAQ. The CDR3 runs to 16 residues. The junction had 8 bases not matched to a gene; V was cut back by 4 bases and J by 3 bases. DNA for the CDR3: TGTGCCAGCAGCTCGCGGGCTAGCGGGTTCTACAATGAGCAGTTCTTC. Amino acids: CASSSRASGFYNEQFF.

V is TRBV10-3 and J is TRBJ2-1; 11 bases match TRBD1. CDR3 length equals 12 residues. With 5 bases clipped from V and 14 bases from J, the junction kept 5 bases outside the gene matches. Germline CDR1 is ENHRY and CDR2 is SYGVKD. For the CDR3, the DNA is TGTGCCATCAGTCAGGACAGGGGGCTAAAGTTCTTC. Its translation: CAISQDRGLKFF.

This clone has only one observation. The V gene is TRBV7-2, the J gene TRBJ1-1; 7 bases agree with TRBD1. There are 13 residues in the CDR3. J was trimmed by 8 bases and V by 4 bases; bases with no gene match: 7. The germline gives CDR1 SGHTA, CDR2 FQGNSA. The CDR3 is CASSSDRASEAFF. CDR3 in DNA: TGTGCCAGCAGCTCAGACAGGGCGTCGGAAGCTTTCTTT.

The chain has TRBV11-3 and TRBJ2-5, with D perhaps TRBD1 (5 bases). CDR1 and CDR2 from the germline V gene are SGHNT and YENEEA. Between the trimmed V and J ends, which lost 1 base and 7 bases, there was a span of 7 bases. The CDR3 is 12 residues long. The CDR3 reads CASSLGQGTQYF. The CDR3 DNA reads as TGTGCCAGCAGCTTAGGGCAGGGGACCCAGTACTTC.

This rearrangement joins TRBV28 to TRBJ2-7; 11 bases match TRBD2. The CDR3 has 16 amino acids. The germline CDR1 and CDR2 sequences are MDHEN and SYDVKM. V trimming: 4 bases; J trimming: 7 bases; junction bases outside the gene matches: 12. The CDR3 DNA reads as TGTGCCAGCAGTTCCCCCGGGACTAGCGGTTCTCTGGAGCAGTACTTC. It yields the protein CASSSPGTSGSLEQYF.

The chain couples TRBV2 to TRBJ2-7; TRBD2 matches 10 bases. V lost 6 bases and J lost 5; bases outside the gene matches: 7. CDR1 is SNHLY, CDR2 FYNNEI, per germline. The length of the CDR3 is 14 residues. The CDR3 coding sequence is TGTGCCAGCAGCGGACGCGGACTAGCGGACGAGCAGTACTTC. Translating gives CASSGRGLADEQYF.

This clone has only one observation. The CDR3 DNA is TGTGCCAGCAGTTTACTCCAACGGGAGATAAGCAATGAGCAGTTCTTC. Translation gives CASSLLQREISNEQFF. This chain uses TRBV27 with TRBJ2-1; D might be TRBD2 (6 bases). The CDR3 totals 16 residues. Per germline, CDR1 MNHEY and CDR2 SMNVEV (reference sequence). Trimming pared 2 bases from V and 6 bases from J, leaving 17 bases between.